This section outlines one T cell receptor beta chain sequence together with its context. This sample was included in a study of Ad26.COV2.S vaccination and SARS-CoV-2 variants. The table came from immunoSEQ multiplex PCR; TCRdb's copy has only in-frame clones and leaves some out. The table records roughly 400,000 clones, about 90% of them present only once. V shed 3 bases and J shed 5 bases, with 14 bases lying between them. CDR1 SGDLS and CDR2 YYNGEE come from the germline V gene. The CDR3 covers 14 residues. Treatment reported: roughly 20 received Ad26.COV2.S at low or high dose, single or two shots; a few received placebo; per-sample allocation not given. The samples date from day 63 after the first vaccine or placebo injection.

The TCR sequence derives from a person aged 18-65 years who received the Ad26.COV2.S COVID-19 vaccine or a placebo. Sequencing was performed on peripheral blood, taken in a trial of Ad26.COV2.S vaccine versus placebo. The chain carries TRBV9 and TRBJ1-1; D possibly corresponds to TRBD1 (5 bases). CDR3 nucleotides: TGTGCCAGCAGCGGAGCAGGGCGGATGACTGAAGCTTTCTTT. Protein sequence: CASSGAGRMTEAFF.